The 19 T cell receptor beta chains listed next were all sequenced from one sample in a study of shared clonotypes between healthy human individuals. Only in-frame clones appear in the TCRdb table, and some are missing; sequencing was by immunoSEQ multiplex PCR. The profile shows some 1,100,000 clones, roughly 74% of them singletons. Sequenced input: memory CD4+ T cells from PBMCs. Stated subset: CD45RA-negative fraction. Receptor source: a man aged 18 to 30 in good health. Some clones in this sample may be carry-over from other donors' samples.

The chain uses TRBV7-8 and TRBJ2-3; 8 nucleotides align to TRBD2. The CDR3 extends over 16 amino acids. Germline V gene sequence: CDR1 SGHVS, CDR2 FQNEAQ. The ends lost 0 bases at V and 0 bases at J; junction bases unmatched: 2. For the CDR3, the DNA is TGTGCCAGCAGCTTAGCCGGACTAGCAAGCACAGATACGCAGTATTTT. The encoded protein is CASSLAGLASTDTQYF.

The chain carries TRBV2 and TRBJ2-1; D might be TRBD1 (6 bases). Trimming stripped 7 bases from V and 4 bases from J, with 14 bases between. Germline CDR1 is SNHLY and CDR2 is FYNNEI. This CDR3 is built from 14 residues. The CDR3 is CASTEDSFYNEQFF. The CDR3 DNA sequence: TGTGCCAGCACCGAGGACAGCTTTTACAATGAGCAGTTCTTC.

About this clone itself: Additional DNA sequences in this sample encode the identical CDR3. The V and J genes are TRBV6-1 and TRBJ1-1; D possibly corresponds to TRBD1 (5 bases). The V end lost 3 bases, the J end lost 1 base, and 6 bases lay between the germline ends. CDR1 MNHNS and CDR2 SASEGT come from the germline V gene. CDR3 size: 13 residues. CDR3 protein: CASSDRGNTEAFF. Written as DNA, the CDR3 is TGTGCCAGCAGTGATAGGGGGAACACTGAAGCTTTCTTT.

For the CDR3, the DNA is TGCGCCAGCAGCTACACTAGCGGGATTGGCACAGATACGCAGTATTTT. Encoded protein: CASSYTSGIGTDTQYF. This chain links TRBV5-1 with TRBJ2-3; 10 bases agree with TRBD2. The ends lost 3 bases at V and 1 base at J; junction bases unmatched: 5. The CDR3 length is 16 residues. Germline assignment: CDR1 SGHRS and CDR2 YFSETQ.

This clone was counted once. Other DNA sequences from this sample encode an identical CDR3 as well. The chain carries TRBV5-5 and TRBJ2-1; no definite D call. The germline V and J ends were trimmed by 4 bases and 5 bases, with 4 bases remaining between them. Germline V gene lookup returns CDR1 SGHKS and CDR2 YYEKEE (reference sequence). The CDR3 has 11 amino acids. The CDR3 sequence: CASSLNNEQFF. The CDR3 DNA reads as TGTGCCAGCAGCCTGAACAATGAGCAGTTCTTC.

The chain links TRBV28 to TRBJ1-5; 7 bases match TRBD1. The CDR3 loop spans 15 amino acids. J lost 2 bases, V lost 4 bases, and 5 bases had no gene match. The germline V gene has CDR1 MDHEN and CDR2 SYDVKM. The CDR3 coding sequence is TGTGCCAGCAGTTCCCTCGACAGGGGCAATCAGCCCCAGCATTTT. Translating it yields CASSSLDRGNQPQHF.

The sample holds one count of this clone. CDR3 coding DNA: TGTGCCGGATCCGCCGGGACACTCCAAGAGACCCAGTACTTC. It translates to CAGSAGTLQETQYF. V and J are TRBV25-1 and TRBJ2-5; TRBD1 might be the D (6 bases). Trimming pared 11 bases from V and 1 base from J, leaving 17 bases between. The CDR3 consists of 14 residues. Germline V gene lookup returns CDR1 MGHDK and CDR2 SYGVNS.

This clone came up a few times. The rearrangement links TRBV7-2 to TRBJ1-2; D is perhaps TRBD1 (5 bases). The CDR3 loop spans 15 amino acids. Germline assignment: CDR1 SGHTA and CDR2 FQGNSA. Trimming removed 3 bases at V and 3 bases at J, with 14 bases between. This CDR3 is CASSLLGVSDYGYTF. Written as DNA, the CDR3 is TGTGCCAGCAGCTTGCTGGGGGTGTCGGACTATGGCTACACCTTC.

The chain couples TRBV11-2 to TRBJ2-3, with D possibly TRBD2 on 6 matching bases. Trimming took 5 bases from V and 4 from J, leaving 22 bases between them. This CDR3 is 17 amino acids long. Per germline, CDR1 SGHAT and CDR2 FQNNGV. CDR3 sequence reads: CASSRRAGGNPPDTQYF. CDR3 coding DNA: TGTGCCAGCAGCCGCCGCGCGGGCGGGAACCCCCCAGATACGCAGTATTTT.

The chain links TRBV7-3 to TRBJ2-7, with TRBD1 identical over 8 bases. The CDR3 extends over 13 amino acids. Trimming took 2 bases from V and 6 from J; bases not matched to a gene: 3. Germline loops: CDR1 SGHTA, CDR2 FQGTGA. CDR3 amino acids: CASSLGQGFEQYF. CDR3 bases: TGTGCCAGCAGCTTAGGACAGGGCTTCGAGCAGTACTTC. The entire variable domain, with the rest obtained from reference TRBV7-3 and TRBJ2-7, is as follows: GAGVSQTPSNKVTEKGKYVELRCDPISGHTALYWYRQSLGQGPEFLIYFQGTGAADDSGLPNDRFFAVRPEGSVSTLKIQRTERGDSAVYLCASSLGQGFEQYFGPGTRLTVT.

This sequence joins TRBV7-9 and TRBJ1-4; TRBD1 is a possible D gene (6 bases). The CDR3 loop spans 17 amino acids. Germline V gene data show CDR1 as SEHNR and CDR2 as FQNEAQ (reference sequence). The V end was cut by 5 bases, the J end by 7 bases, with 23 bases between. CDR3: CASSTGRGRIISEKLFF. The CDR3 nucleotides are TGTGCCAGCAGCACAGGGAGGGGAAGGATAATAAGTGAAAAACTGTTTTTT.

The chain employs TRBV7-3 and TRBJ2-2; 7 nucleotides agree with TRBD2. Germline V lookup: CDR1 SGHTA, CDR2 FQGTGA. The V and J ends lost 5 bases and 0 bases, in that order; junction bases with no gene match: 3. The CDR3 totals 15 residues. DNA for the CDR3: TGTGCCAGCAGCCTAGCGGTCGCGAACACCGGGGAGCTGTTTTTT. This sequence encodes CASSLAVANTGELFF.

This clone has just a few counts. The chain combines TRBV15 with TRBJ2-3, with TRBD1 as a possible D gene (6 bases). Trimming pared 3 bases from V and 4 bases from J, leaving 14 bases between. The CDR3 is 15 amino acids. Germline CDR1 and CDR2: LNHNV and YYDKDF (reference sequence). CDR3 nucleotide sequence: TGTGCCACCAGCAGGGAGAGGGGGTTGCCAGATACGCAGTATTTT. The encoded protein is CATSRERGLPDTQYF.

To note about this clone: Distinct nucleotide sequences in the sample also encode this CDR3. V and J are TRBV7-9 and TRBJ1-2, with TRBD1 as a possible D gene (6 bases). Germline lookup yields CDR1 SEHNR and CDR2 FQNEAQ (reference sequence). Trimming cost V 0 bases and J 4 bases, with 9 bases left between them. The CDR3 sequence is 14 residues long. DNA for the CDR3: TGTGCCAGCAGCTTAGCCGGGGGCGGCTATGGCTACACCTTC. Its translation is CASSLAGGGYGYTF.

With respect to this clone: This may be a read error, as it is one base from a much larger clone. The chain employs TRBV6-6 and TRBJ2-7, with D possibly matching TRBD1 (7 bases). This CDR3 has 13 residues. Germline-derived CDR1 and CDR2 are MNHNY and SVGAGI (reference sequence). CDR3 sequence (DNA): TGTGCCAGCAGTAACTCGGGGGCAGGGGGGCAGTACTTC. Translation: CASSNSGAGGQYF.

The V call is TRBV18, the J call TRBJ1-2; 8 nucleotides line up with TRBD1. From germline, CDR1 is KGHSH and CDR2 LQKENI. The CDR3 spans 14 residues. V lost 2 bases and J lost 5; bases outside the gene matches: 4. The DNA of the CDR3 is TGTGCCAGCTCACCAGAACAGGGGGTTTATGGCTACACCTTC. This encodes CASSPEQGVYGYTF. The variable domain in full, with the rest retrieved from reference TRBV18 and TRBJ1-2, is NAGVMQNPRHLVRRRGQEARLRCSPMKGHSHVYWYRQLPEEGLKFMVYLQKENIIDESGMPKERFSAEFPKEGPSILRIQQVVRGDSAAYFCASSPEQGVYGYTFGSGTRLTVV.

The chain links TRBV7-3 to TRBJ2-1; D remains unclear. The germline gives CDR1 SGHTA, CDR2 FQGTGA. V shed 5 bases and J shed 11 bases, with 16 bases lying between them. The CDR3 extends over 13 amino acids. The CDR3 region is CASSPQGRNKQFF. DNA for the CDR3: TGTGCCAGCAGCCCGCAAGGCAGGAATAAGCAGTTCTTC. The full variable domain, with the rest looked up from reference TRBV7-3 and TRBJ2-1, is GAGVSQTPSNKVTEKGKYVELRCDPISGHTALYWYRQSLGQGPEFLIYFQGTGAADDSGLPNDRFFAVRPEGSVSTLKIQRTERGDSAVYLCASSPQGRNKQFFGPGTRLTVL.

The chain combines TRBV4-2 with TRBJ2-6, with 8 bases identical to TRBD2. Germline lookup yields CDR1 LGHNA and CDR2 YNFKEQ. The CDR3 is made up of 18 amino acids. Trimming removed 0 bases from V and 4 bases from J; junction bases left unmatched: 8. For the CDR3, the DNA is TGTGCCAGCAGCCAAGATCCGACGGGAGGGTCCGGGGCCAACGTCCTGACTTTC. This encodes CASSQDPTGGSGANVLTF.

V usage is TRBV5-1 and J usage is TRBJ2-2; TRBD1 aligns across 8 bases. Germline lookup yields CDR1 SGHRS and CDR2 YFSETQ. Unmatched junction bases numbered 5, after V lost 3 bases and J lost 1 base. The CDR3 runs 16 residues. CDR3 nucleotide sequence: TGCGCCAGCAGCTCCGCCGGACAGGGGAACACCGGGGAGCTGTTTTTT. It codes for CASSSAGQGNTGELFF.